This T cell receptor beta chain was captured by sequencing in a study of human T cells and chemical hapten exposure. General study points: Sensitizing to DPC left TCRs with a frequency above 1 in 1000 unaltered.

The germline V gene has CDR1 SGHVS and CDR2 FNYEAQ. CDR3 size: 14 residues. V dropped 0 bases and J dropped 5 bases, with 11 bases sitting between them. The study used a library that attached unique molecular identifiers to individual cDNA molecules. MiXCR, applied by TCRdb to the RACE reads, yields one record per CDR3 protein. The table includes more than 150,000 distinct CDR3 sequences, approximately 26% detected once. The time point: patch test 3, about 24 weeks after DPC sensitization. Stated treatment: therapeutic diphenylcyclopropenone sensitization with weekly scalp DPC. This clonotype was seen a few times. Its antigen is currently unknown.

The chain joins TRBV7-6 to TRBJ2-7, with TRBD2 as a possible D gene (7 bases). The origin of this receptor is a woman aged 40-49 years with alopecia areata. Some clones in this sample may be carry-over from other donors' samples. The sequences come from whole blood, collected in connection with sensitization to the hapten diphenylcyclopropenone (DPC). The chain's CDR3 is CASSLAQGRDEQYF. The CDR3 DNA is TGTGCCAGCAGCTTAGCGCAGGGGAGGGACGAGCAGTACTTC.